This T cell receptor (beta chain) was found in a study of blood T cell repertoires in COVID-19. Background on the study: COVID-19 samples, acute and convalescent, were from the United States, Italy and Spain. From T cells, B-cell-depleted T cells, or PBMCs came the material, which was cDNA or gDNA.

Study processing details: Reference gene primer amplification yielded estimated nucleated cell counts. Some clones are missing from TCRdb's copy, which holds only in-frame ones; the method was immunoSEQ multiplex PCR. Clone size and V and J calls were adopted from that table, with D and trimming inferred from the DNA. Of roughly 150,000 clones listed, 79% are singletons. CDR1 and CDR2 (germline): MNHEY, SMNVEV (reference sequence). This CDR3 comprises 15 residues. Trimming at V came to 7 bases and at J to 7 bases, leaving 13 bases not matched to a gene. The chain carries TRBV27 and TRBJ2-1; TRBD2 aligns across 7 bases. Source material: peripheral blood. This receptor was taken from a man aged 45-60 years with active or convalescent COVID-19. The CDR3 DNA sequence: TGTGCCAGCAAGCGGGATTTCACAGGCCCGAATGAGCAGTTCTTC. Translated, it gives CASKRDFTGPNEQFF.